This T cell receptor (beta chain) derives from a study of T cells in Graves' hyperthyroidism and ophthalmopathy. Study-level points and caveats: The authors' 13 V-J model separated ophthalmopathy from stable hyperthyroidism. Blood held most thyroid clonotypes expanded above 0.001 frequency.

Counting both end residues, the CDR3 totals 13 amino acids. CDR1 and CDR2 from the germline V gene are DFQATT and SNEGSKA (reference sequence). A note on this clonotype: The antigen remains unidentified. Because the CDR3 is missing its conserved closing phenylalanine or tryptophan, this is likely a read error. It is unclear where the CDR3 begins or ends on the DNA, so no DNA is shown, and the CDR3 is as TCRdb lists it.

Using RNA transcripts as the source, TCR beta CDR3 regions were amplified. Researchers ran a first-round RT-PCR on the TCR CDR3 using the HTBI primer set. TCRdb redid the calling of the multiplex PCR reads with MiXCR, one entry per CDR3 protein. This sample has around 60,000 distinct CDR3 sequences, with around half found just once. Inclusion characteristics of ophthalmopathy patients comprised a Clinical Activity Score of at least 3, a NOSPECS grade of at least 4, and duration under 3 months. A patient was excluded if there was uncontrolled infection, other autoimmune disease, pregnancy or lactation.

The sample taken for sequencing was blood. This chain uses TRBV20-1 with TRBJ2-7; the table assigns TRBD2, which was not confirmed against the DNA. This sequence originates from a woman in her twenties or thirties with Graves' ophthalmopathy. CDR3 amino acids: CSARDRGSLRPAG.